This entry features one TCR beta chain sequence. The antigen remains unidentified. At one end, the junction sequence differs from germline, possibly due to a read error. These data belong to a study of blood T cells in healthy people across ages. Study-level points and caveats: Strongly correlated with naive T cell percentage was TCR beta diversity. Investigators viewed diversity estimates from one million T cells as underestimates, the study reported.

Donors ranged from about 6 to 90 years old and were healthy Caucasians in Russia. It was with a sample-barcoded 5' primer and a J-beta primer mix that a second PCR of roughly 7 to 12 cycles was run. From each sample, at least 2.5 million paired-end reads containing CDR3 were obtained. TCRdb recomputed calls from the 5' RACE reads with MiXCR, one row per CDR3 protein. The data contain more than 1 million distinct CDR3 sequences, more than 35% of them seen just once; the ten biggest clones take up over 15%. This CDR3 comprises 19 residues. Per the germline V gene, CDR1 is SEHNR and CDR2 is FQNEAQ (reference sequence).

The sequenced material came from blood. The receptor was isolated from a woman aged 55-69 years in good health. The V call is TRBV7-9, the J call TRBJ2-7; 12 bases are shared with TRBD2. The CDR3 here is CASSPTRPGTSGSSYEQNF. The CDR3 DNA reads as TGTGCCAGCAGCCCTACCCGACCAGGGACTAGCGGGTCCTCCTACGAGCAGAACTTC. Variable domain in full (rest from reference TRBV7-9 and TRBJ2-7): DTGVSQNPRHKITKRGQNVTFRCDPISEHNRLYWYRQTLGQGPEFLTYFQNEAQLEKSRLLSDRFSAERPKGSFSTLEIQRTEQGDSAMYLCASSPTRPGTSGSSYEQNFGPGTRLTVT.